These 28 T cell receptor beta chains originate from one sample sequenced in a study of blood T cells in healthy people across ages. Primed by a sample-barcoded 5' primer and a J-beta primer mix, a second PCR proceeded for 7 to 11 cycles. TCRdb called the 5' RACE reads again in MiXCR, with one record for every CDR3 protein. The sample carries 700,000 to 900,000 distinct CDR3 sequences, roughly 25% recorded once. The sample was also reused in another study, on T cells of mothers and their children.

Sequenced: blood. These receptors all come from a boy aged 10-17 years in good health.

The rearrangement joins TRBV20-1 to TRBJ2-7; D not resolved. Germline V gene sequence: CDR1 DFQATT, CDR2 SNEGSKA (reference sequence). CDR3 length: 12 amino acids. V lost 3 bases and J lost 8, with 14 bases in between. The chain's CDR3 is CSASSPPTKQYF. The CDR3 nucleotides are TGCAGTGCTAGTTCCCCACCTACGAAGCAGTACTTC.

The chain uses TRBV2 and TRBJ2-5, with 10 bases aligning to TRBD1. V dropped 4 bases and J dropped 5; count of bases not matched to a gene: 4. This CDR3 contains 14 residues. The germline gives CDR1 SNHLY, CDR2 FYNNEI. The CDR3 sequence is CASSGDRGRETQYF. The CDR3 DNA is TGTGCCAGCAGTGGGGACAGGGGAAGGGAGACCCAGTACTTC.

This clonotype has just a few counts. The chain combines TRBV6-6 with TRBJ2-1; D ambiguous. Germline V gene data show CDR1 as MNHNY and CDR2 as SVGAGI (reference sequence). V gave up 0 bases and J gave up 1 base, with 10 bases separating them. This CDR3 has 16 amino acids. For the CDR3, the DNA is TGTGCCAGCAGTTACTCTGTACAGTTATCCTACAATGAGCAGTTCTTC. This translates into CASSYSVQLSYNEQFF.

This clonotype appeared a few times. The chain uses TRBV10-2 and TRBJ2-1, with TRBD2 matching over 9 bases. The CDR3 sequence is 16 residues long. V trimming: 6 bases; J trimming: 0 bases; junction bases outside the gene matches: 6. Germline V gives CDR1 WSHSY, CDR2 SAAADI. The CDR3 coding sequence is TGCGCCAGCAGAAGCAGCGGGGGGAGCTCCTACAATGAGCAGTTCTTC. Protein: CASRSSGGSSYNEQFF.

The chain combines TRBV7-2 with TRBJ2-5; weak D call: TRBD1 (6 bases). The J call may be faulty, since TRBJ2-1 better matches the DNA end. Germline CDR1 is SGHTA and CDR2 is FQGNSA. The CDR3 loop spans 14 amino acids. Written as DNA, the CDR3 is TGTGCCAGCAGCTTAGTGCGACAGGAGAAAGAGCAGTTCTTC. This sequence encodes CASSLVRQEKEQFF.

The CDR3, as DNA: TGTGCCAGCAGTTTACCCCTACAGGGCGACGAGAAGACCCAGTACTTC. It is translated as CASSLPLQGDEKTQYF. This sequence joins TRBV12-3 or TRBV12-4 and TRBJ2-5; perhaps TRBD1 as D (6 bases). The CDR3 is made up of 16 amino acids. V was pared by 2 bases and J by 6 bases, with 19 bases between.

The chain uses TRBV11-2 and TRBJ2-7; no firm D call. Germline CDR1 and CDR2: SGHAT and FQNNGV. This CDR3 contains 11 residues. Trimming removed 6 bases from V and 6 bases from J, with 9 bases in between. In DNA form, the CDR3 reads TGTGCCAGCAGTTACACTTCCGAGCAGTACTTC. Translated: CASSYTSEQYF.

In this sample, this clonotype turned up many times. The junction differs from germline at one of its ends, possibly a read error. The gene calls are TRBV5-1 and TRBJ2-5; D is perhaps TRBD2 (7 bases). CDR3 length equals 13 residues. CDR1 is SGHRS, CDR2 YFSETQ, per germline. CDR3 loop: CASSLGGEETQYF. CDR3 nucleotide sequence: TGTGCCAGCAGCTTAGGGGGGGAAGAGACCCAGTACTTC.

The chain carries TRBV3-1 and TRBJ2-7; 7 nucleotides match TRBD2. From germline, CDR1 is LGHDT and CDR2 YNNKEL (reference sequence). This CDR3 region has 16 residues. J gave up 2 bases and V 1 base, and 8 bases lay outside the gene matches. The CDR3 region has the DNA TGTGCCAGCAGCCAAGGGACTAGTGCAACCCCCTACGAGCAGTACTTC. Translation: CASSQGTSATPYEQYF.

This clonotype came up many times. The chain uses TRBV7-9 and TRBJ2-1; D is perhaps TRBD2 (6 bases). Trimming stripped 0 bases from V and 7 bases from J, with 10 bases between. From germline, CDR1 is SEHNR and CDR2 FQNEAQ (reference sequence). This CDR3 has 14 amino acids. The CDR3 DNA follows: TGTGCCAGCAGCTTAGCGGGGGGTTCGAATGAGCAGTTCTTC. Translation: CASSLAGGSNEQFF.

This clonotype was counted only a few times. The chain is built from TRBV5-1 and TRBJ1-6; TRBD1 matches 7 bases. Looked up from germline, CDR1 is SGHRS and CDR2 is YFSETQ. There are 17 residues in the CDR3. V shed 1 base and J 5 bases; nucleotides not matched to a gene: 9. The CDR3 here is CASSLNSGTANNSPLHF. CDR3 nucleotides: TGCGCCAGCAGCTTGAATTCCGGGACAGCGAATAATTCACCCCTCCACTTT. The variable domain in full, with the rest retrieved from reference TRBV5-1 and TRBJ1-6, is KAGVTQTPRYLIKTRGQQVTLSCSPISGHRSVSWYQQTPGQGLQFLFEYFSETQRNKGNFPGRFSGRQFSNSRSEMNVSTLELGDSALYLCASSLNSGTANNSPLHFGNGTRLTVT.

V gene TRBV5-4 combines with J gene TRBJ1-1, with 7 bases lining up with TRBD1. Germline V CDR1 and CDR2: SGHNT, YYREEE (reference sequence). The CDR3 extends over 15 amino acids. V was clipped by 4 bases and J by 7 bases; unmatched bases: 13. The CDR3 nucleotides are TGTGCCAGCAGCACCCTGACAGGGAGCAGGGATGAAGCTTTCTTT. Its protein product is CASSTLTGSRDEAFF. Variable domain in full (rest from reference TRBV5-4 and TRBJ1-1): ETGVTQSPTHLIKTRGQQVTLRCSSQSGHNTVSWYQQALGQGPQFIFQYYREEENGRGNFPPRFSGLQFPNYSSELNVNALELDDSALYLCASSTLTGSRDEAFFGQGTRLTVV.

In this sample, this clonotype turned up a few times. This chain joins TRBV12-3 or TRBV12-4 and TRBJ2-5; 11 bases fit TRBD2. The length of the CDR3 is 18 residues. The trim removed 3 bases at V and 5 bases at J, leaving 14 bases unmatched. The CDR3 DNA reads TGTGCCAGCAGTTTTATGGGTAGCGGGGGGGTAGATGTGGAGACCCAGTACTTC. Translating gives CASSFMGSGGVDVETQYF.

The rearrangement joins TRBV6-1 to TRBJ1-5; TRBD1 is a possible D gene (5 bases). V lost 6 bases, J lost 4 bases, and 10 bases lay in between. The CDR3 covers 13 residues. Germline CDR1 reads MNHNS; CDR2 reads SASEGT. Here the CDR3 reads CASSDSKNQPQHF. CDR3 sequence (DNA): TGTGCCAGCAGCGACAGCAAGAATCAGCCCCAGCATTTT.

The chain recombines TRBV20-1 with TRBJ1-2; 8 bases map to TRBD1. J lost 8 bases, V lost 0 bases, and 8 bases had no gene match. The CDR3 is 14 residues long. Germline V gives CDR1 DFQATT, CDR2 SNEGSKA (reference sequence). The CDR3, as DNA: TGCAGTGCTAGAGATCCGACAGGGGATGGCGGCTACACCTTC. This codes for CSARDPTGDGGYTF.

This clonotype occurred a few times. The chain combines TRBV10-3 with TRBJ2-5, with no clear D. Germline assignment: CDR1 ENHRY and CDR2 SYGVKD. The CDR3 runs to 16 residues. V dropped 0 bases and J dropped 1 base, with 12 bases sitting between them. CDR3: CAISESPGMGQETQYF. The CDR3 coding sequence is TGTGCCATCAGTGAGTCGCCCGGCATGGGCCAAGAGACCCAGTACTTC.

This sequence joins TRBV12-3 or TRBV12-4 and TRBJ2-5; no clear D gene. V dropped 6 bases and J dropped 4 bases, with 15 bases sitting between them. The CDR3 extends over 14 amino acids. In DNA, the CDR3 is TGTGCCAGCAGGGAGCAGGAAGGCAGAGAGACCCAGTACTTC. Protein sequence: CASREQEGRETQYF.

CDR3 sequence: CSARGGHYEQYF. The CDR3 DNA is TGCAGTGCTAGAGGGGGACACTACGAGCAGTACTTC. The V call is TRBV20-1, the J call TRBJ2-7; D possibly corresponds to TRBD1 (6 bases). Trimming pared 1 base from V and 3 bases from J, leaving 7 bases between. The CDR3 is made up of 12 amino acids. The germline V gene has CDR1 DFQATT and CDR2 SNEGSKA (reference sequence).

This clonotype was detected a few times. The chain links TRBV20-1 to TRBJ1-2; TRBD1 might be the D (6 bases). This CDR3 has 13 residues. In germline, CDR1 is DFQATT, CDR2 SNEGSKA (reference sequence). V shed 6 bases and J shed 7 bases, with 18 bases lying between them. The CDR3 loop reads CSAGLQGIGGYTF. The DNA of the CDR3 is TGCAGTGCCGGCCTACAGGGTATAGGTGGCTACACCTTC.

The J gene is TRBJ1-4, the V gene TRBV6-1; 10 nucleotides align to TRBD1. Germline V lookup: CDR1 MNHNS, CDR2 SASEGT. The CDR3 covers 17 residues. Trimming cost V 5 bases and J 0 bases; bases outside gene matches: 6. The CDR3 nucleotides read TGTGCCAGCAGTCGGGACAGGGGATCTGCAACTAATGAAAAACTGTTTTTT. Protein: CASSRDRGSATNEKLFF.

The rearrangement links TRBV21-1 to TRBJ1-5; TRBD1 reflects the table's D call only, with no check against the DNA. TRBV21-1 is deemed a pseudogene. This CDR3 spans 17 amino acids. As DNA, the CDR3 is TGTGCCAGCAGCCAGGGGGAAGGAGGGGATAGCAATCAGCCCCAGCATTTT. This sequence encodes CASSQGEGGDSNQPQHF.

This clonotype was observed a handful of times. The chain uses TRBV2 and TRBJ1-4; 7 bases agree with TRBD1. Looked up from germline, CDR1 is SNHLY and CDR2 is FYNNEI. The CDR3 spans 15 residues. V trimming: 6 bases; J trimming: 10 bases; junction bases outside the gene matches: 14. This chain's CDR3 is CASSETDRRGSKLFF. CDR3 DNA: TGTGCCAGCAGCGAAACGGACAGGCGGGGTTCAAAACTGTTTTTT.

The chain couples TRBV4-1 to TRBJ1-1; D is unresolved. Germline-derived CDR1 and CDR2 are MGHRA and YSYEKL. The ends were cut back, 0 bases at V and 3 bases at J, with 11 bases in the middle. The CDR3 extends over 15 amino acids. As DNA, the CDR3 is TGCGCCAGCAGCCAAGATGCGGGGAGCTACACTGAAGCTTTCTTT. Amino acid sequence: CASSQDAGSYTEAFF.

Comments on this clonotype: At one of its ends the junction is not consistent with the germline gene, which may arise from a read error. In nucleotides, the CDR3 is TGCAGTGCAAGAGCAGGGAGCACAGATACGCAGTATTTT. Translated: CSARAGSTDTQYF. The chain uses TRBV20-1 and TRBJ2-3; D perhaps matches TRBD1 (5 bases). Germline loops: CDR1 DFQATT, CDR2 SNEGSKA (reference sequence). The CDR3 is made up of 13 amino acids.

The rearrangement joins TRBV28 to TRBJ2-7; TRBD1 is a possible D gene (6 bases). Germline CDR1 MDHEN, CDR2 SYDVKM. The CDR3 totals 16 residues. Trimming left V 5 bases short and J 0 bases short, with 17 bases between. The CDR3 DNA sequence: TGTGCCAGCAGTCCCCCCGACAGGCTCTACTCCTACGAGCAGTACTTC. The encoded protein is CASSPPDRLYSYEQYF.

The CDR3 loop reads CSARDYRGENIQYF. The CDR3 DNA follows: TGCAGTGCTAGAGATTACAGGGGGGAAAACATTCAGTACTTC. V usage is TRBV20-1 and J usage is TRBJ2-4, with 8 bases fitting TRBD1. The CDR3 has 14 residues. With 0 bases clipped from V and 5 bases from J, the junction kept 3 bases outside the gene matches. Germline values: CDR1 DFQATT, CDR2 SNEGSKA (reference sequence).

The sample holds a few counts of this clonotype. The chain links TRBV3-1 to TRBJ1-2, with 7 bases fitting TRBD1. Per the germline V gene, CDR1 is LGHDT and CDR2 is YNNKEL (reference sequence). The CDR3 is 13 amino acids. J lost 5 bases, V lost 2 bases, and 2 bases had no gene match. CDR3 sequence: CASSQSGGYGYTF. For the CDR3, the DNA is TGTGCCAGCAGCCAATCAGGGGGGTATGGCTACACCTTC.

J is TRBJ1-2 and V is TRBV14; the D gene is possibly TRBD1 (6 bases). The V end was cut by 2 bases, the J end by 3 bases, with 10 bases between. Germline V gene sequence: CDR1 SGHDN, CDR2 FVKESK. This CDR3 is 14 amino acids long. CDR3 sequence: CASSQHRDDYGYTF. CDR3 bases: TGTGCCAGCAGCCAACACAGGGATGACTATGGCTACACCTTC.